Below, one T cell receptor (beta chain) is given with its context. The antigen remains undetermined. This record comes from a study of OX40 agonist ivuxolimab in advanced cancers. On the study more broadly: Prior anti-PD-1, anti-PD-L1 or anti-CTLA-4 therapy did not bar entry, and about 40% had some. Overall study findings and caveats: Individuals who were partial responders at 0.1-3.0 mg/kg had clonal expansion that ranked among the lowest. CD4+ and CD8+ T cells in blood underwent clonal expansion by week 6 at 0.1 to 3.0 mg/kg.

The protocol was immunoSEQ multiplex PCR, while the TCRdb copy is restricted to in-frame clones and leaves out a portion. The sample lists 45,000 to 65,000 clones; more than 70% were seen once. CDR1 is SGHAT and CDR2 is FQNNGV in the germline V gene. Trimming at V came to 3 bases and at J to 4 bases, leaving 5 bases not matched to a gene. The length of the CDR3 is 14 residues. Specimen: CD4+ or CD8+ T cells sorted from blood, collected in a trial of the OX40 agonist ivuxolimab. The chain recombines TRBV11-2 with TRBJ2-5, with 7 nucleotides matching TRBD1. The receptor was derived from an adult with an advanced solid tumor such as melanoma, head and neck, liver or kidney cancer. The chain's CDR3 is CASSLTGSTETQYF. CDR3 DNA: TGTGCCAGCAGCTTGACAGGGAGTACAGAGACCCAGTACTTC. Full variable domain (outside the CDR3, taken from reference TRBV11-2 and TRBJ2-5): EAGVAQSPRYKIIEKRQSVAFWCNPISGHATLYWYQQILGQGPKLLIQFQNNGVVDDSQLPKDRFSAERLKGVDSTLKIQPAKLEDSAVYLCASSLTGSTETQYFGPGTRLLVL.